One sample yielded the 10 T cell receptor beta chains listed below, sequenced in a study of blood T cell repertoires in COVID-19. Libraries were prepared by immunoSEQ multiplex PCR; TCRdb keeps only in-frame clonotypes and omits some of them. The data contain about 310,000 clones, about nine tenths of them singletons. The sample consisted of PBMCs or T cells enriched from blood (not recorded which). The receptors were sampled from a man in his 60s who had recovered from COVID-19.

The rearrangement joins TRBV7-9 to TRBJ1-4; D is possibly TRBD1 (6 bases). V was cut by 4 bases and J by 2 bases, with 11 bases left in between. Germline V gives CDR1 SEHNR, CDR2 FQNEAQ (reference sequence). This CDR3 region has 15 residues. CDR3: CASSSQGGTNEKLFF. CDR3 in DNA: TGTGCCAGCAGCTCACAGGGTGGCACTAATGAAAAACTGTTTTTT.

V usage is TRBV28 and J usage is TRBJ2-7; 8 bases align to TRBD2. Germline V gene data show CDR1 as MDHEN and CDR2 as SYDVKM. CDR3 size: 14 residues. V dropped 5 bases and J dropped 3; count of bases not matched to a gene: 6. CDR3 region: CASSPAGELYEQYF. In nucleotides, the CDR3 is TGTGCCAGCAGTCCAGCGGGAGAGCTCTACGAGCAGTACTTC. Full variable domain (rest looked up from reference TRBV28 and TRBJ2-7): DVKVTQSSRYLVKRTGEKVFLECVQDMDHENMFWYRQDPGLGLRLIYFSYDVKMKEKGDIPEGYSVSREKKERFSLILESASTNQTSMYLCASSPAGELYEQYFGPGTRLTVT.

This chain connects TRBV19 to TRBJ2-1; TRBD2 might be the D (5 bases). There are 13 residues in the CDR3. Per germline, CDR1 LNHDA and CDR2 SQIVND (reference sequence). V was pared by 6 bases and J by 3 bases, with 9 bases between. CDR3 DNA sequence: TGTGCCAGTAGGGAGGATAACTACAATGAGCAGTTCTTC. Translating gives CASREDNYNEQFF.

The chain recombines TRBV18 with TRBJ2-1, with 11 nucleotides matching TRBD1. Trimming removed 4 bases from V and 8 bases from J; junction bases left unmatched: 7. Germline assignment: CDR1 KGHSH and CDR2 LQKENI. The CDR3 consists of 15 residues. CDR3 region: CASSHGTGGPDEQFF. The CDR3 nucleotides read TGTGCCAGCTCACATGGGACAGGGGGGCCGGATGAGCAGTTCTTC.

The chain has TRBV2 and TRBJ2-7, with D possibly matching TRBD1 (6 bases). Between the trimmed V and J ends, which lost 2 bases and 7 bases, there was a span of 15 bases. CDR3 length: 14 residues. Germline CDR1 SNHLY, CDR2 FYNNEI. In DNA form, the CDR3 reads TGTGCCAGCAGTGAACTACAGGGCATGTGGGAGCAGTACTTC. This gives the protein CASSELQGMWEQYF.

The rearrangement joins TRBV5-5 to TRBJ1-3, with D hard to call. The germline CDR1 and CDR2 sequences are SGHKS and YYEKEE (reference sequence). The CDR3 totals 13 residues. V shed 3 bases and J shed 1 base, with 5 bases lying between them. This chain's CDR3 is CASSSQSGNTIYF. Here the CDR3 DNA reads TGTGCCAGCAGCTCGCAGTCTGGAAACACCATATATTTT. Full variable domain (remainder filled in from reference TRBV5-5 and TRBJ1-3): DAGVTQSPTHLIKTRGQQVTLRCSPISGHKSVSWYQQVLGQGPQFIFQYYEKEERGRGNFPDRFSARQFPNYSSELNVNALLLGDSALYLCASSSQSGNTIYFGEGSWLTVV.

V usage is TRBV7-9 and J usage is TRBJ1-5, with 7 bases that match TRBD1. The CDR3 is made up of 15 amino acids. Losses at the gene ends were 5 bases for V and 0 bases for J; bases not matched to a gene: 4. Germline values: CDR1 SEHNR, CDR2 FQNEAQ (reference sequence). As DNA, the CDR3 is TGTGCCAGCAGCGCGGGACAGAATAGCAATCAGCCCCAGCATTTT. Its translation is CASSAGQNSNQPQHF.

Note on this clone: Within the sample, other DNA sequences also encode this same CDR3. V is TRBV7-3 and J is TRBJ2-1; D might be TRBD1 (6 bases). This CDR3 has 15 residues. Germline values: CDR1 SGHTA, CDR2 FQGTGA. V was pared by 4 bases and J by 1 base, with 11 bases between. The CDR3 protein is CASSSQGGSYNEQFF. CDR3 nucleotide sequence: TGTGCCAGCAGCTCTCAAGGGGGATCCTACAATGAGCAGTTCTTC.

This clone was seen a single time. This rearrangement joins TRBV19 to TRBJ1-1; D is undetermined. The V gene lost 5 bases and the J gene lost 0 bases, with 4 bases spanning the gap. This CDR3 has 12 residues. Germline V gene data show CDR1 as LNHDA and CDR2 as SQIVND (reference sequence). CDR3 region: CASSWLNTEAFF. The CDR3 nucleotides read TGTGCCAGTAGTTGGCTGAACACTGAAGCTTTCTTT. Together with reference TRBV19 and TRBJ1-1, the CDR3 gives the full variable domain: DGGITQSPKYLFRKEGQNVTLSCEQNLNHDAMYWYRQDPGQGLRLIYYSQIVNDFQKGDIAEGYSVSREKKESFPLTVTSAQKNPTAFYLCASSWLNTEAFFGQGTRLTVV.

This clone has only one observation. The chain uses TRBV7-9 and TRBJ1-2; a weak D match, TRBD1 (5 bases). The V end lost 1 base, the J end lost 0 bases, and 9 bases lay between the germline ends. The germline CDR1 and CDR2 sequences are SEHNR and FQNEAQ (reference sequence). The CDR3 length is 15 residues. This CDR3 reads CASSLVGAPNYGYTF. Written as DNA, the CDR3 is TGTGCCAGCAGCTTAGTAGGGGCCCCTAACTATGGCTACACCTTC.